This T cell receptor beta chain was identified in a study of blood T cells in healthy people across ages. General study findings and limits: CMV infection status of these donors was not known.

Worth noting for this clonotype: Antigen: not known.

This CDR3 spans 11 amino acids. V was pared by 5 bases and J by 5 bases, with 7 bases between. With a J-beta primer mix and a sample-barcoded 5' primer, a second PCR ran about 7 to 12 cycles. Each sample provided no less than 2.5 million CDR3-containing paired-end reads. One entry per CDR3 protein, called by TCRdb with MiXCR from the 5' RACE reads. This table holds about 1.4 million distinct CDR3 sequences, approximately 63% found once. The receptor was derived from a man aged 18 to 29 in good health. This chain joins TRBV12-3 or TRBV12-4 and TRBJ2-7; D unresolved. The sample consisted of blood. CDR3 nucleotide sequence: TGTGCCAGCAGTCGCCCTAACGAGCAGTACTTC. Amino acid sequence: CASSRPNEQYF.